This TCR beta chain is drawn from a study of vaccination and CD4 T cells after COVID-19. As to this clonotype: Antigen specificity is unknown. At one boundary the junction diverges from the germline segment, which might be a read error.

Stated treatment: roughly 10-day PBMC culture with coronavirus spike peptide pools or control peptides (ViraFEST assay). The study sequenced cultured CD4+ T cell DNA using the Oncomine TCR Beta short-read assay. In TCRdb, the PCR reads were re-called with MiXCR into one record per CDR3 protein. Of 9,000 to 13,000 distinct CDR3 sequences in the sample, about 65% are singletons; the top ten hold 26%. Germline V CDR1 and CDR2: SGHVS, FNYEAQ. This CDR3 has 16 residues. The sequence was collected from a human donor who had recovered from COVID-19. Sequences were derived from CD4+ T cells from blood, cultured in vitro, sampled before SARS-CoV-2 vaccination. This sequence joins TRBV7-6 and TRBJ2-3, with 8 nucleotides matching TRBD2. CDR3 region: CASSLTTGGARDTQCF. DNA for the CDR3: TGTGCCAGCAGCTTAACAACCGGGGGGGCACGGGATACGCAGTGTTTT.